This T cell receptor beta chain came from a study of T cells in Graves' hyperthyroidism and ophthalmopathy. Study results and caveats: The model forecast ophthalmopathy, anticipating it by a median approximately 7 months before onset. From stable hyperthyroidism, ophthalmopathy was set apart by a 13 V-J model.

As for this clonotype: Its antigen is unknown.

There are 17 residues in the CDR3. After removal of 5 bases from V and 4 bases from J, the junction contained 12 bases not matched to a gene. Researchers took RNA transcripts and amplified the TCR beta CDR3 regions from them. The HTBI set primed first-round TCR CDR3 RT-PCR. TCRdb used MiXCR to reprocess the multiplex PCR reads, holding one entry per CDR3 protein. The sample carries 730,000 or so distinct CDR3 sequences, 18% recorded once. This TCR derives from a woman aged 45-59 years with Graves' hyperthyroidism that later progressed to Graves' ophthalmopathy. Sequenced material: blood. The chain recombines TRBV12-3 or TRBV12-4 with TRBJ2-1; 9 positions match TRBD1. The CDR3: CASSTTSRDREYNEQFF. CDR3 bases: TGTGCCAGCAGTACCACCTCCCGGGACAGGGAATACAATGAGCAGTTCTTC.